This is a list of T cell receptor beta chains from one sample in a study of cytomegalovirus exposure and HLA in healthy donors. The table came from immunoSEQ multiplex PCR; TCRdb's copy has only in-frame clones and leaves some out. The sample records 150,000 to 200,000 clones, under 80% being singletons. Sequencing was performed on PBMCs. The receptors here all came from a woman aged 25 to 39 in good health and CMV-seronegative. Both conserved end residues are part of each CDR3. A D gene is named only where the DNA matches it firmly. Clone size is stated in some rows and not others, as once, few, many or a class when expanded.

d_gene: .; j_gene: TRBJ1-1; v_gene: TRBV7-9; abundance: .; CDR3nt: TGTGCCAGCAGCGTTGGTGGGGGCGACACTGAAGCTTTCTTT; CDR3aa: CASSVGGGDTEAFF
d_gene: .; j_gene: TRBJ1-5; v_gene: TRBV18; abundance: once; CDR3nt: TGTGCCAGCTCACCAGGGCACCTCCAACAGCCCCAGCATTTT; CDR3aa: CASSPGHLQQPQHF
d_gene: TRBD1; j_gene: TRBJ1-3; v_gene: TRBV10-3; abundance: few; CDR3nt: TGTGCCATAGGGACAGGGTCTGAAAACACCATATATTTT; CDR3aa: CAIGTGSENTIYF
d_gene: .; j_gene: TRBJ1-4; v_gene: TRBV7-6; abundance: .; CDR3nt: TGTGCCAGCAGCCCTAACCCCCGGGGGAATGAAAAACTGTTTTTT; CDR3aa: CASSPNPRGNEKLFF
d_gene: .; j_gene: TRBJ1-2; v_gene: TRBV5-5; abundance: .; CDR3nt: TGTGCCAGCAGCTTGGAAGGGGCCTATGGCTACACCTTC; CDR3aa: CASSLEGAYGYTF
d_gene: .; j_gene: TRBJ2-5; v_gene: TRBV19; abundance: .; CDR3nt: TGTGCCAGTAGTCTCCTACAAGAGACCCAGTACTTC; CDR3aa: CASSLLQETQYF
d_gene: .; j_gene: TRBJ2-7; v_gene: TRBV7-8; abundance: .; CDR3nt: TGTGCCAGCAGCTTACTTGAGGGAGCCGAGCAGTACTTC; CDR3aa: CASSLLEGAEQYF
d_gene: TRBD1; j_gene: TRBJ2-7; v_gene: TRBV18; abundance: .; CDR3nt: TGTGCCAGCTCACCGACCGGGACAGGGGGATCCTACGAGCAGTACTTC; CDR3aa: CASSPTGTGGSYEQYF
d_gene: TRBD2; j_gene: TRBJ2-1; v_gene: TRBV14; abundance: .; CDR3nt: TGTGCCAGCAATATCGGGGGGGGTGACAATGAGCAGTTCTTC; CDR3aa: CASNIGGGDNEQFF
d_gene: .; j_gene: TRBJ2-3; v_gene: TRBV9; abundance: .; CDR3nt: TGTGCCAGCAGCGAACAAGGACTTCAAGGCACAGATACGCAGTATTTT; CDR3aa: CASSEQGLQGTDTQYF
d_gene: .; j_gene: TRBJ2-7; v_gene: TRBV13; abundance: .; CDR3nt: TGTGCCAGCAGTAATCCTTCCACGAGGGAGCAGTACTTC; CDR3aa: CASSNPSTREQYF
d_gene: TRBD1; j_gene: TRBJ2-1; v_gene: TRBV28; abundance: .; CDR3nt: TGTGCCACCCTGGACAGGAGTTACAATGAGCAGTTCTTC; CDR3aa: CATLDRSYNEQFF
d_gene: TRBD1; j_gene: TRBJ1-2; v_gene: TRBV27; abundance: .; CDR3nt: TGTGCCAGCAGTTCTCATTTCGGGACAGGGGGCTCAGTATATGGCTACACCTTC; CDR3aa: CASSSHFGTGGSVYGYTF
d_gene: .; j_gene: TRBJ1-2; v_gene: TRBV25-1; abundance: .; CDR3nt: TGTGCCAGCAGTGAATGGGTCGCGGGAAACTATGGCTACACCTTC; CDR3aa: CASSEWVAGNYGYTF
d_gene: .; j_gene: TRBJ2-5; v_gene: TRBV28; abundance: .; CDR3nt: TGTGCCAGCAGTTTATCACTTGGGGAGACGGAAGAGACCCAGTACTTC; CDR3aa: CASSLSLGETEETQYF
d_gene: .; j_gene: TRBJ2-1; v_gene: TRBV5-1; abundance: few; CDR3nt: TGCGCCAGCAGCCCCGCGGTGGACTCACAAGTACTCTTC; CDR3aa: CASSPAVDSQVLF
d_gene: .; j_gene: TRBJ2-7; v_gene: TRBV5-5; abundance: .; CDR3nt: TGTGCCAGCAGCTTGGCCGCTGTAGCCCTCGGGGAGCAGTACTTC; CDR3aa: CASSLAAVALGEQYF
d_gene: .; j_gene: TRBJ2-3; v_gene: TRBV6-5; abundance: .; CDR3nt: TGTGCCAGCAGTTCCCGAGCTACGCAGTATTTT; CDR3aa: CASSSRATQYF
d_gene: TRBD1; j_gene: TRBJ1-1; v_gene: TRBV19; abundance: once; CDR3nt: TGTGCCAGTAGTATTTGGACAGGGGGAGGCAACACTGAAGCTTTCTTT; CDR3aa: CASSIWTGGGNTEAFF